This T cell receptor beta chain is drawn from a study of cytomegalovirus exposure and HLA in healthy donors. Study information: Approximately 77 million unique TCRs from HLA-typed donors were held in an early release of data. Study results and caveats: The listing of roughly 160 TCR beta chains classed them as cytomegalovirus-associated. Analyses of presence/absence relied on an assumption of roughly uniform sequencing depth across donors.

Donors in the study were healthy people who gave bone marrow. A word on this clone: What it recognizes is unknown.

60 Vbeta and 13 Jbeta primers were used in PCR. Profiling relied on immunoSEQ multiplex PCR, and the TCRdb table lists in-frame clones only, not all of them. The sample lists approximately 140,000 clones, about 60% seen once, with 5.5% to 9% in the top ten. Trimming left V 5 bases short and J 5 bases short, with 10 bases between. The length of the CDR3 is 13 residues. The V gene's germline CDR1 is ENHRY and CDR2 SYGVKD. The clonotype originates from a woman aged 55-69 years in good health and CMV-seropositive. Input material: PBMCs. V gene TRBV10-3 combines with J gene TRBJ2-4; D gene uncertain. CDR3 sequence reads: CAISPLAENIQYF. As DNA, the CDR3 is TGTGCCATCAGTCCCCTCGCGGAAAACATTCAGTACTTC.